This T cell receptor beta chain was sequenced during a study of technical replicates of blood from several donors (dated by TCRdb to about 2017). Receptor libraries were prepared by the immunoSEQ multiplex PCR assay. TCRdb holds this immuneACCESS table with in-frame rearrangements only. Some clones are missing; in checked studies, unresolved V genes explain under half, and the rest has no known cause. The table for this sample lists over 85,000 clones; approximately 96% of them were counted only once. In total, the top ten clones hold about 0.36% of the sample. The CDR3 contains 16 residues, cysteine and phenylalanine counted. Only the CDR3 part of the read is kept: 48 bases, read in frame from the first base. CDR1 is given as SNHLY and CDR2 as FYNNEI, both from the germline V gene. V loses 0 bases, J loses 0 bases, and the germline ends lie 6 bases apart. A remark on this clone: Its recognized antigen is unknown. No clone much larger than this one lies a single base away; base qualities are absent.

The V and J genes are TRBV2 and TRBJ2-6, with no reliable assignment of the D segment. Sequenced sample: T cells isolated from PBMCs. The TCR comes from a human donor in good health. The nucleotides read TGTGCCAGCAGTGAAGCCGTTTTCTCTGGGGCCAACGTCCTGACTTTC. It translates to CASSEAVFSGANVLTF.